The entry below describes one T cell receptor beta chain. Negative magnetic isolation gave CD8+ and CD4+ cells; FACS enriched CD8+ TEMRA. This entry belongs to a study of CD8 T cells in Susac syndrome. Study-wide context: Patients with Susac syndrome, at blood draw, were therapy-naive, on corticosteroids, or on intravenous immunoglobulin alone.

Random hexamers were used to reverse transcribe an amount of 0.5 to 1 ug RNA. Each CDR3 protein gets one entry after TCRdb re-called the immunoSEQ multiplex PCR reads with MiXCR. The sample carries 150,000 to 180,000 distinct CDR3 sequences, approximately 95% recorded once. CDR1 and CDR2 (germline): SGHTA, FQGNSA. This CDR3 comprises 14 residues. V was trimmed by 5 bases and J by 0 bases, leaving 10 bases between them. The chain employs TRBV7-2 and TRBJ1-2; D gene ambiguous. This receptor was identified in a human donor with Susac syndrome. The sample consisted of CD4+ T cells from PBMCs. In nucleotides, the CDR3 is TGTGCCAGCAGCGGCGATTTCGCTAACTATGGCTACACCTTC. It translates to CASSGDFANYGYTF.